This T cell receptor (beta chain) was recovered during a study of cytomegalovirus exposure and HLA in healthy donors (TCRdb year 2017). For context, the study as a whole: In an earlier analysis of several hundred of the donors, 276 Gb of sequence data and 100 million or so unique TCR beta sequences from 150 million to 200 million T cells were reported. High-throughput TCR immunosequencing, statistical association of individual TCRs with disease status, and machine learning were combined to predict cytomegalovirus infection status. Of the roughly 400 genotyped donors, approximately 83% fell in the genetic ancestry cluster associated with self-reported Caucasian donors. Donor age, sex, ethnicity and CMV serostatus were collected together with the repertoire data. The number of typed donors differed by locus: about 620-630 for A, B, C, DRB1 and DQB1; 500 to 550 for DQA1; approximately 610 for DPA1; and around 490 for DPB1. A few DR-DQ haplotypes were treated as single units for association and clustering because of strong linkage in the cohort. A later analysis re-analyzed previously published TCR beta repertoires from about 600 donors and added high-resolution HLA genotyping to study TCR occurrence patterns. An earlier analysis of a few hundred of the donors applied high-throughput TCR beta sequencing to assess whether each TCR beta V gene segment acted as functional or pseudogenic. Besides the first cohort of 550 to 750 subjects, a separate validation cohort made up of 120 or so different subjects was used. Among around 400 genotyped donors of the cohort, an average of roughly 230,000 unique TCR beta nucleotide sequences was sequenced per donor, of which about 19% were non-productive. Genome-wide SNP genotypes for about three fifths of the roughly 700 donors were used in a later genetic analysis, which treated that subset as a discovery cohort. The aim of the study was to test whether cataloging public T cell receptors could identify signatures of past pathogen exposure. The later analysis used no new phenotypic data to find candidate immune exposures, relying instead on TCR beta sequences and their occurrence across donors. An early release covering 550 to 650 HLA-typed donors comprised 300 to 350 gigabases of sequencing data and 65 million to 100 million unique TCR sequences. HLA typing covered class I and class II loci at four-digit resolution. Every repertoire in the discovery cohort had been generated on one and the same sequencing platform. The study profiled the T cell repertoires of hundreds of subjects by immunosequencing and related them to cytomegalovirus serostatus. Beyond this particular receptor, the publication reports: CMV serostatus was the only immune exposure information available for the cohort. A later analysis found that TCR association rates varied across HLA loci, with DRB1 alleles showing the most associated TCRs and HLA-C alleles the fewest. In vitro tests confirmed that three of the cytomegalovirus-associated TCR beta chains recognize cytomegalovirus antigens. An association between a missense DCLRE1C variant and V-gene and J-gene trimming of TCR beta chains was found in a later genetic analysis and replicated in an independent cohort. A later analysis associated about 17,000 TCR beta sequences with specific HLA alleles at a false discovery rate of 0.05. Because the 87-base-pair reads could not distinguish some IMGT-functional V segments, including TRBV6-2 and TRBV6-3, those segments were excluded. Because counts were too low, around 17 rarely observed V segments, including chromosome 9 orphons, were left out of the earlier analysis of over 550 of the donors. A group of highly shared sequence variants was considered likely to be a technical artifact of the sequencing pipeline. Strong co-occurrence of HLA alleles, especially DR and DQ, made assigning TCR associations to individual alleles difficult. A later analysis found that most CMV-associated TCR beta chains appeared HLA-restricted, with HLA associations seemingly driven largely by CMV exposure. HLA typing was unavailable for some donors at each locus, so association tests used only the typed subset. Correlated functional status among segregating V segments might be attributable to linkage disequilibrium, but an unknown experimental factor could not be ruled out. While some public TCRs were present in many individuals, most TCR sequences turned up only very rarely across donors. The classifier was reported to diagnose cytomegalovirus status with high specificity and sensitivity in both the original and validation cohorts. Roughly uniform sequencing depth across donors was assumed in presence/absence analyses, although this assumption may not hold. A later analysis found that HLA-associated TCR beta chains were more clonally expanded and had lower generation probabilities than equally common non-associated chains. According to a later analysis, parvovirus B19, influenza, CMV and Epstein-Barr virus appeared linked to several top co-occurrence clusters. According to the authors, the approach could potentially be generalized to other disease states and immunological phenotypes. Only TCR beta chains were sequenced in this cohort, and the absence of alpha or paired-chain data limited detectable features. The study listed 150 to 200 TCR beta chains as associated with cytomegalovirus. A further reported finding was that TCR beta sequences accurately predicted the HLA-A and HLA-B alleles for most subjects in the first cohort. Compared with the roughly 700-donor mean, donors in an Asian-associated ancestry cluster had fewer N-insertions in productive TCRs, according to a later genetic analysis. In an earlier analysis of roughly 500 of the donors, most TCR beta V segments appeared in productive rearrangements about 87% or about 30% of the time, broadly matching IMGT annotations.

Comment on this clone: The antigen it binds to is not known. Base quality data are lacking; no much larger clone is found one base away.

The receptor library was made with the immunoSEQ multiplex PCR assay. A mixture of 60 forward primers for TCR Vbeta segments and 13 reverse primers for TCR Jbeta segments was used in the multiplex PCR. Amplification of the CDR3 region of rearranged TCR beta genes was performed with a multiplex PCR assay on genomic DNA. The Illumina HiSeq System was used to sequence the amplified TCR beta libraries as 87-base-pair reads. Under the source paper's analysis protocol: A later analysis tallied roughly 80 million unique TCR beta chains across the 666 repertoires, and some 10 million of those chains were shared by two or more donors. A nearest-neighbor algorithm error-corrected the raw reads and collapsed the reads into unique sequences, merging closely related sequences to remove PCR and sequencing errors. V, D and J gene segments were assigned by aligning CDR3 sequences to IMGT reference sequences. For a sequence to be retained, a match of at least six nucleotides was required to both a V gene segment and a J gene segment. A rearrangement counted as productive if the CDR3 had no stop codons and remained in frame with V and J, and every other rearrangement counted as non-productive. CDR3 was defined according to IMGT convention as the region running from the second conserved V-encoded cysteine to the conserved J-encoded phenylalanine. The earlier analysis of 450 to 750 of the donors excluded any sequence lacking an unambiguous match to a single V gene segment. An earlier analysis of under 750 of the donors called V segments functional above 56.7% productive rearrangements and segregating when the between-donor standard deviation exceeded 5%. A statistical classification framework was developed to diagnose cytomegalovirus status using the catalog of TCR beta chain sequences. A later analysis assigned V and J genes by comparing TCR nucleotide sequences with IMGT/GENE-DB human TR gene sequences. Using the TCRdist pipeline, a later analysis assigned CDR3 sequences along with most-parsimonious VDJ recombination scenarios. In a later analysis, each TCR beta chain was defined by its CDR3 amino acid sequence together with its V-gene family, and reads lacking a unique V-gene family were excluded. As a way to deal with suspected cross-contamination and a sequencing artifact, a later analysis dropped 450 to 600 nucleotide sequences that were highly shared and had low generation probability. A later analysis calculated a clonal expansion index for each public chain from normalized within-repertoire ranks of inferred template counts. Generation probabilities in a later analysis came from a VDJ recombination model fitted to out-of-frame rearrangements, and those results were checked against IGoR. A later analysis scored TCR-TCR, TCR-HLA and TCR-CMV co-occurrence with hypergeometric tests, applying a repertoire-size bias correction to TCR pairs. In a later analysis, false discovery rates were estimated by permuting HLA or CMV assignments 20 times. In a later analysis, co-occurring TCRs were grouped with DBSCAN, and TCRdist sequence similarity was added when clustering was performed within HLA-allele-positive subsets. Repertoires with fewer than 30,000 or more than 120,000 public chains were left out of co-occurrence clustering, as were five repertoires with anomalous nucleotide sharing. Not all clones reach the TCRdb copy of this immuneACCESS table, which keeps in-frame sequences only. Checked studies attribute under half of the gap to unresolved V genes and leave the rest unexplained. Clone size and the V and J calls come from that table; the DNA yielded D and trimming. The sample includes more than 95,000 clones, with roughly 12% observed a single time. The top ten clones comprise approximately 15% of the sample.

The cohort comprised some 730 healthy bone marrow donors. At the time of sampling, all cohort members were nominally healthy, though unrecorded immune exposures were likely present. The donor was CMV seropositive and belonged to the group of 250 to 300 seropositive cohort members. Each donor provided a peripheral blood sample, and peripheral blood mononuclear cells were used for TCR beta sequencing. The Qiagen DNeasy Blood Extraction Kit was used to extract genomic DNA from the blood cell samples. The CDR3 starts with the cysteine, ends with the phenylalanine, and has 16 residues. The entry retains the CDR3 DNA only, 48 bases that are in frame from base 1. The germline ends are 16 bases apart after V is trimmed by 2 bases and J by 2 bases. The germline V gene specifies MNHNS as CDR1 and SASEGT as CDR2.

The receptor's source is a man aged 40-55 years in good health and CMV-seropositive. The sequence joins TRBV6-1 to TRBJ2-7, with a tentative D gene TRBD1 over 7 matching bases. Material for sequencing was PBMCs. The bases read TGTGCCAGCAGTGAAATATTTCCAGGGGGGACCTACGAGCAGTACTTC. Protein translation: CASSEIFPGGTYEQYF.